The rows below give T cell receptor beta chains drawn from one sample of a study of response to subunit inactivated influenza vaccine. TCRdb re-analysed the RT-PCR reads in MiXCR, keeping a single row per CDR3 protein. The table has around 490,000 distinct CDR3 sequences, 6% to 9% seen once. The sequencing used PBMCs from blood, collected about 24 months after vaccination. These TCRs come from a man aged 50-75 years who received an inactivated influenza vaccine. Each CDR3 is given with its conserved first and last residue. D genes are given only for firm matches. Expanded clones get a size class; other rows say once, few or many, or leave the size out.

d_call: .; j_call: TRBJ1-2; cdr3_length: 13; clone_size: few; v_call: TRBV7-3; cdr3_nt: TGTGCCAGCGGCTTAACCCCAGGGAATGGCTACACCTTC; cdr3_aa: CASGLTPGNGYTF
d_call: .; j_call: TRBJ2-7; cdr3_length: 13; clone_size: few; v_call: TRBV11-2; cdr3_nt: TGTGCCAGCAGCTTAGTCGAAGGTGGCGAGCAGTACTTC; cdr3_aa: CASSLVEGGEQYF
d_call: TRBD1; j_call: TRBJ1-2; cdr3_length: 15; clone_size: many; v_call: TRBV4-2; cdr3_nt: TGTGCCAGCAGCCAAGTTGGAACAGGGGACTATGGCTACACCTTC; cdr3_aa: CASSQVGTGDYGYTF
d_call: .; j_call: TRBJ1-4; cdr3_length: 13; clone_size: few; v_call: TRBV29-1; cdr3_nt: TGCAGCGTTCGCGGGACCTCGAATGAAAAACTGTTTTTT; cdr3_aa: CSVRGTSNEKLFF
d_call: .; j_call: TRBJ2-7; cdr3_length: 14; clone_size: many; v_call: TRBV7-2; cdr3_nt: TGTGCCAGCAGCCTGCGGGACAGTATCTACGAGCAGTACTTC; cdr3_aa: CASSLRDSIYEQYF
d_call: .; j_call: TRBJ2-2; cdr3_length: 16; clone_size: few; v_call: TRBV6-2/TRBV6-3; cdr3_nt: TGTGCCAGCCATGACTTTGCAGGGACCCGAAACGGGGAGCTGTTTTTT; cdr3_aa: CASHDFAGTRNGELFF
d_call: .; j_call: TRBJ2-7; cdr3_length: 13; clone_size: .; v_call: TRBV7-2; cdr3_nt: TGTGCCAGCAGCTTAGCTCAGGGCCACGAGCAGTACTTC; cdr3_aa: CASSLAQGHEQYF
d_call: TRBD1; j_call: TRBJ1-1; cdr3_length: 15; clone_size: few; v_call: TRBV20-1; cdr3_nt: TGCAGTGCAAAGGACAGGGGGCGCGGGAACACTGAAGCTTTCTTT; cdr3_aa: CSAKDRGRGNTEAFF
d_call: .; j_call: TRBJ2-2; cdr3_length: 15; clone_size: few; v_call: TRBV7-9; cdr3_nt: TGTGCCCTCGGTTTGTCGTCCGCGAACACCGGGGAGCTGTTTTTT; cdr3_aa: CALGLSSANTGELFF
d_call: TRBD2; j_call: TRBJ2-1; cdr3_length: 19; clone_size: few; v_call: TRBV29-1; cdr3_nt: TGCAGCGTTGAAGACCCCGGGACTAGCGGGAGTGTTTCCTACAATGAGCAGTTCTTC; cdr3_aa: CSVEDPGTSGSVSYNEQFF
d_call: TRBD1; j_call: TRBJ2-7; cdr3_length: 14; clone_size: many; v_call: TRBV12-3/TRBV12-4; cdr3_nt: TGTGCCAGCAGTCTTCGACAGGGTTCCCACGAGCAGTACTTC; cdr3_aa: CASSLRQGSHEQYF
d_call: .; j_call: TRBJ2-2; cdr3_length: 16; clone_size: many; v_call: TRBV3-1; cdr3_nt: TGTGCCAGCAGCCAAGACTGGGACCAGAACACCGGGGAGCTGTTTTTT; cdr3_aa: CASSQDWDQNTGELFF
d_call: .; j_call: TRBJ2-7; cdr3_length: 12; clone_size: many; v_call: TRBV29-1; cdr3_nt: TGCTCGGGGGCCCACAGCTCCTACGAGCAGTACTTC; cdr3_aa: CSGAHSSYEQYF
d_call: .; j_call: TRBJ1-2; cdr3_length: 15; clone_size: few; v_call: TRBV20-1; cdr3_nt: TGCAGTGCTAGAGAACGGACCGAGTCAAACTATGGCTACACCTTC; cdr3_aa: CSARERTESNYGYTF
d_call: .; j_call: TRBJ1-3; cdr3_length: 14; clone_size: few; v_call: TRBV4-1; cdr3_nt: TGCGCCAGCAGCCAAGGGGACTCTGGAAACACCATATATTTT; cdr3_aa: CASSQGDSGNTIYF
d_call: .; j_call: TRBJ1-1; cdr3_length: 13; clone_size: few; v_call: TRBV7-2; cdr3_nt: TGTGCCAGCAGCCCCGGACCGGGCACTGAAGCTTTCTTT; cdr3_aa: CASSPGPGTEAFF
d_call: .; j_call: TRBJ1-1; cdr3_length: 16; clone_size: .; v_call: TRBV12-3/TRBV12-4; cdr3_nt: TGTCCCAGCAGTTGGGTCTCCCCTGTCAGGAACACTGAAGCTTTCTTT; cdr3_aa: CPSSWVSPVRNTEAFF